The rows below give T cell receptor beta chains drawn from one sample of a study of CD8+ T cells in alopecia areata. TCRdb keeps only in-frame clones here, not all; method: immunoSEQ multiplex PCR. The top ten hold 15% to 20% of the sample, which has about 150,000 clones, 45% to 60% seen once. Specimen: CD8+ T cells sorted from blood, collected at week 0. The receptors derive from a human donor with alopecia areata. Both conserved end residues are part of each CDR3. D genes are given only for firm matches. Size is omitted from some rows. Given values are once, few, many or a class for expanded clones.

cdr3_nt	cdr3_aa	clone_size	v_call	j_call	d_call
TGTGCCAGCAGCGTAGTGCACAATGAGCAGTTCTTC	CASSVVHNEQFF	-	TRBV9	TRBJ2-1	-
TGTGCCAGCAGTGAAGGGTCAGGACAGGCGGACGAGCAGTACTTC	CASSEGSGQADEQYF	few	TRBV6-1	TRBJ2-7	TRBD1
TGTGCCAGCAGCTACCCCCAAGAGGGAGCTGGCTACACCTTC	CASSYPQEGAGYTF	-	TRBV25-1	TRBJ1-2	-
TGTGCCAGCTCAGACAGGGAGATTGGTGAGACCCAGTACTTC	CASSDREIGETQYF	once	TRBV18	TRBJ2-5	TRBD1
TGCAGCGTTGAATATCAGGGTAGGGGGGCTGAAGCTTTCTTT	CSVEYQGRGAEAFF	once	TRBV29-1	TRBJ1-1	-
TGTGCCAGCATTGATGGGGCCAACGTCCTGACTTTC	CASIDGANVLTF	-	TRBV6-6	TRBJ2-6	-
TGTGCCAGCAGCTTAGGCAGTAACTCACCCCTCCACTTT	CASSLGSNSPLHF	-	TRBV13	TRBJ1-6	-
TGTGCCATCAGCTCGGGACAGAACAACGAGCAGTACTTC	CAISSGQNNEQYF	-	TRBV10-3	TRBJ2-7	TRBD1
TGTGCCAGCAGCAGTGGGACAGGGAATGGCTACACCTTC	CASSSGTGNGYTF	once	TRBV7-9	TRBJ1-2	TRBD1
TGTGCCAGCAGCCGGGTCAGGGGGCTTACAGATACGCAGTATTTT	CASSRVRGLTDTQYF	few	TRBV14	TRBJ2-3	TRBD1
TGCGCCAGCAGCCAGGGACCGAGAGGGACTGAAGCTTTCTTT	CASSQGPRGTEAFF	few	TRBV4-1	TRBJ1-1	-
TGCAGCGTTTTGAGGGAGACGGGGACCCAGTACTTC	CSVLRETGTQYF	few	TRBV29-1	TRBJ2-5	-
TGCGCCAGCAGCCATGGGACTAGCGCCTACAATGAGCAGTTCTTC	CASSHGTSAYNEQFF	-	TRBV4-3	TRBJ2-1	TRBD2
TGCAGCGTTGAAGACTGGGGGGTGCAGGATGGCTACACCTTC	CSVEDWGVQDGYTF	-	TRBV29-1	TRBJ1-2	-
TGCGCCAGCAGCCCGGCTAGGCAGCTGAGGGAGACCCAGTACTTC	CASSPARQLRETQYF	-	TRBV4-3	TRBJ2-5	-
TGTGCCAGCAGCTTAGCCGGGACAGGGATGAACACTGAAGCTTTCTTT	CASSLAGTGMNTEAFF	few	TRBV13	TRBJ1-1	TRBD1
TGTGCCAGCAGTCCTAGCGGGAGGCCCTACGAGCAGTACTTC	CASSPSGRPYEQYF	-	TRBV6-6	TRBJ2-7	TRBD2
TGCAGCGTTGAATGGGGTCCGCCTGAAGCTTTCTTT	CSVEWGPPEAFF	few	TRBV29-1	TRBJ1-1	-
TGCAGCGTTATAACACGGCGGGCCGTTTCAGCTTTCTTT	CSVITRRAVSAFF	-	TRBV29-1	TRBJ1-1	-
TGCAGCGTTGGGCTGGGGACAGAGTACACAGATACGCAGTATTTT	CSVGLGTEYTDTQYF	-	TRBV29-1	TRBJ2-3	TRBD1
TGTGCCAGCAGCTTAAGTGATGAGCAGTTCTTC	CASSLSDEQFF	-	TRBV7-6	TRBJ2-1	-
TGTGCCTGGAGTGTGGTTCGTAAGGACATTCAGTACTTC	CAWSVVRKDIQYF	once	TRBV30	TRBJ2-4	-
TGTGCCAGCCTTCCGGAGAACACAGATACGCAGTATTTT	CASLPENTDTQYF	few	TRBV7-9	TRBJ2-3	-
TGTGCCAGCAGCATCTCCCCCGGGCCGACTGGCTACACCTTC	CASSISPGPTGYTF	once	TRBV6-5	TRBJ1-2	-
TGCAGCGTTGAAAAGGGAAGCACTGAAGCTTTCTTT	CSVEKGSTEAFF	few	TRBV29-1	TRBJ1-1	-
TGCGCCAGCAGCCAAGACAGTTTGAACACTGAAGCTTTCTTT	CASSQDSLNTEAFF	-	TRBV4-3	TRBJ1-1	-
TGCGCCAGCAGCCAAGACCCCGGAGGGAGCTACGAGCAGTACTTC	CASSQDPGGSYEQYF	-	TRBV4-3	TRBJ2-7	-
TGTGCCACCAGCAGAGTACAGGAGAACACTGAAGCTTTCTTT	CATSRVQENTEAFF	-	TRBV15	TRBJ1-1	-
TGTGCCTGGAGTCCCCGGGACAGGGGAACTATAGCCTCCTACGAGCAGTACTTC	CAWSPRDRGTIASYEQYF	-	TRBV30	TRBJ2-7	TRBD1
TGCAGCGTACTGGACAGTGAGAGCCGAGCTTTCTTT	CSVLDSESRAFF	-	TRBV29-1	TRBJ1-1	-
TGCAGCGTTGAAGAATCCCCGGGCGGGGGATCCTACAATGAGCAGTTCTTC	CSVEESPGGGSYNEQFF	-	TRBV29-1	TRBJ2-1	TRBD2
TGCGCCAGCAGATCTAGCGGGGGGGCTGGCAATGAGCAGTTCTTC	CASRSSGGAGNEQFF	-	TRBV5-1	TRBJ2-1	TRBD2
TGTGCCAGCAGTTTTGGCGGGGAGGACTATGGCTACACCTTC	CASSFGGEDYGYTF	few	TRBV7-2	TRBJ1-2	-